The next 26 T cell receptor beta chains were all read from a single sample in a study of vaccination effects on CD4 cells after COVID-19. Pools of viral peptides were used by the ViraFEST assay to expand antigen-specific CD4+ T cells ahead of sequencing. Having been cultured for around nine days, the cells underwent CD4+ T cell isolation. Vaccine administered to participants consisted of two doses of either BNT162b2 or mRNA-1273. The table came from immunoSEQ multiplex PCR; TCRdb's copy has only in-frame clones and leaves some out. The sample carries about 80,000 clones, around 77% recorded once. Which antigens these TCRs recognize remains unknown. This sample comprised CD4+ T cells from PBMCs cultured with HCoV-OC43 spike peptides, obtained after COVID-19 vaccination. As for subset: HCoV-OC43 spike overlapping peptide pool stimulation. The receptors stem from a human donor who received a COVID-19 vaccine.

This clone was observed a handful of times. The chain couples TRBV28 to TRBJ1-3; D call uncertain. Trimming left V 5 bases short and J 4 bases short, with 15 bases between. The CDR3 totals 15 residues. CDR1 and CDR2 from the germline V gene are MDHEN and SYDVKM. This CDR3 is CASSPPNSLGNTIYF. CDR3 bases: TGTGCCAGCAGTCCGCCCAACAGTTTAGGAAACACCATATATTTT.

This clone appeared once. This sequence joins TRBV5-6 and TRBJ1-2, with D uncertain. Germline CDR1 reads SGHDT; CDR2 reads YYEEEE. V shed 3 bases and J shed 8 bases, with 14 bases lying between them. The CDR3 is made up of 13 amino acids. CDR3 DNA: TGTGCCAGCAGCTGGCCAGGACTAATGGGCTACACCTTC. It translates to CASSWPGLMGYTF. The whole variable domain, remainder taken from reference TRBV5-6 and TRBJ1-2, is DAGVTQSPTHLIKTRGQQVTLRCSPKSGHDTVSWYQQALGQGPQFIFQYYEEEERQRGNFPDRFSGHQFPNYSSELNVNALLLGDSALYLCASSWPGLMGYTFGSGTRLTVV.

The rearrangement links TRBV18 to TRBJ2-7, with D perhaps matching TRBD1 (6 bases). Germline V gene data show CDR1 as KGHSH and CDR2 as LQKENI. The V gene lost 1 base and the J gene lost 3 bases, with 7 bases spanning the gap. The CDR3 is 13 amino acids. Here the CDR3 DNA reads TGTGCCAGCTCACCACAACAGGGCTACGAGCAGTACGTC. Translation gives CASSPQQGYEQYV.

This clone was counted a few times. This sequence joins TRBV6-1 and TRBJ2-7, with 7 bases fitting TRBD1. The CDR3 extends over 15 amino acids. Germline trimming cut 5 bases from V and 4 bases from J; bases unmatched to any gene: 11. Germline lookup yields CDR1 MNHNS and CDR2 SASEGT. The CDR3 is CASSLADRVMYEQYV. The CDR3 coding sequence is TGTGCCAGCAGTCTTGCAGACAGGGTAATGTACGAGCAGTACGTC.

A remark on this clone: The identical CDR3 is also encoded by other nucleotide sequences in the sample. The rearrangement joins TRBV3-1 (or the pseudogene TRBV3-2) to TRBJ1-3; 8 positions match TRBD1. Germline values: CDR1 LGHDT, CDR2 YNNKEL (reference sequence). CDR3 size: 14 residues. J lost 2 bases, V lost 6 bases, and 3 bases had no gene match. This CDR3 is CASSLTGAGNTIYF. The CDR3 region has the DNA TGTGCCAGCAGTCTGACAGGGGCTGGAAACACCATATATTTT.

The J gene is TRBJ1-5, the V gene TRBV28; 7 positions agree with TRBD1. The CDR3 sequence is 18 residues long. CDR1 is MDHEN, CDR2 SYDVKM, per germline. V shed 4 bases and J 0 bases; nucleotides not matched to a gene: 12. The CDR3 spells CASSSTTGQLNSNQPQHF. Here the CDR3 DNA reads TGTGCCAGCAGTTCCACCACGGGACAGCTCAATAGCAATCAGCCCCAGCATTTT.

Comment on this clone: Other DNA sequences in this specimen translate into the identical CDR3. The chain is built from TRBV5-1 and TRBJ2-3; D gene uncertain. Germline V gives CDR1 SGHRS, CDR2 YFSETQ. Trimming shortened V by 1 base and J by 4 bases, and 7 bases separated the two germline ends. There are 13 residues in the CDR3. CDR3 protein: CASSLTPADTQYF. The CDR3 DNA sequence: TGCGCCAGCAGCTTGACACCCGCAGATACGCAGTATTTT.

The V call is TRBV11-3, the J call TRBJ2-2, with D possibly being TRBD2 (6 bases). Looked up from germline, CDR1 is SGHNT and CDR2 is YENEEA. V was clipped by 4 bases and J by 4 bases, with 16 bases between them. This CDR3 has 16 residues. CDR3 sequence reads: CASSSIGAGPTGELFF. For the CDR3, the DNA is TGTGCCAGCAGCTCGATCGGGGCGGGGCCCACCGGGGAGCTGTTTTTT.

The chain recombines TRBV27 with TRBJ1-2; D ambiguous. Trimming left V 5 bases short and J 8 bases short, with 21 bases between. The CDR3 has 15 residues. The germline gives CDR1 MNHEY, CDR2 SMNVEV (reference sequence). Here the CDR3 reads CASSPRPSHLGGYTF. The CDR3 nucleotides are TGTGCCAGCAGTCCCCGACCGAGCCACCTTGGAGGCTACACCTTC.

This chain connects TRBV29-1 to TRBJ2-5; D is possibly TRBD1 (5 bases). The CDR3 is made up of 14 amino acids. Trimming removed 1 base from V and 2 bases from J, with 11 bases in between. CDR1 and CDR2 from the germline V gene are SQVTM and ANQGSEA. CDR3 region: CSVEGTTLQETQYF. The CDR3 DNA is TGCAGCGTTGAAGGGACAACCCTGCAAGAGACCCAGTACTTC.

The rearrangement links TRBV30 to TRBJ1-2; 8 bases agree with TRBD1. CDR3 length: 13 residues. Germline CDR1 is GTSNPN and CDR2 is SVGIG (reference sequence). V shed 0 bases and J 3 bases; nucleotides not matched to a gene: 0. The CDR3: CAWSVQGDYGYTF. CDR3 sequence (DNA): TGTGCCTGGAGTGTACAGGGGGACTATGGCTACACCTTC. Together with reference TRBV30 and TRBJ1-2, the CDR3 gives the full variable domain: SQTIHQWPATLVQPVGSPLSLECTVEGTSNPNLYWYRQAAGRGLQLLFYSVGIGQISSEVPQNLSASRPQDRQFILSSKKLLLSDSGFYLCAWSVQGDYGYTFGSGTRLTVV.

This clone has just a few counts. V gene TRBV6-5 combines with J gene TRBJ1-2, with unresolved D. Germline V gene data show CDR1 as MNHEY and CDR2 as SVGAGI. V was shortened by 6 bases and J by 0 bases, with 8 bases between the two germline ends. This CDR3 is 13 amino acids long. This CDR3 is CASSPGPNYGYTF. For the CDR3, the DNA is TGTGCCAGCAGCCCGGGCCCTAACTATGGCTACACCTTC.

The V and J genes are TRBV10-3 and TRBJ2-1; D not resolved. The germline V and J ends were trimmed by 4 bases and 10 bases, with 8 bases remaining between them. CDR1 and CDR2 (germline): ENHRY, SYGVKD. The CDR3 loop spans 11 amino acids. Here the CDR3 reads CAISADAEQFF. CDR3 nucleotides: TGTGCCATCAGTGCGGACGCGGAGCAGTTCTTC.

J is TRBJ2-2 and V is TRBV10-3; D possibly corresponds to TRBD1 (5 bases). V was pared by 3 bases and J by 1 base, with 12 bases between. The CDR3 consists of 16 residues. CDR1 is ENHRY and CDR2 is SYGVKD in the germline V gene. CDR3 in DNA: TGTGCCATCAGTGACCTCTTTCAGGGGAACACCGGGGAGCTGTTTTTT. This translates into CAISDLFQGNTGELFF.

This clone was counted between two and nine times. This sample also contains other DNA sequences that code for the same CDR3. DNA for the CDR3: TGTGCCAGCAGTTCCCGTACGGGAAACACCATATATTTT. It is translated as CASSSRTGNTIYF. The chain links TRBV27 to TRBJ1-3, with unresolved D. Trimming cost V 4 bases and J 4 bases, with 8 bases left between them. This CDR3 is built from 13 residues. Looked up from germline, CDR1 is MNHEY and CDR2 is SMNVEV (reference sequence).

The chain is built from TRBV5-1 and TRBJ1-4; D is unclear. CDR1 is SGHRS, CDR2 YFSETQ, per germline. CDR3 size: 17 residues. V lost 4 bases to trimming and J lost 7 bases, with 23 bases between them. The CDR3 DNA reads TGCGCCAGCAGCCCCCCGACCTTGGCCGAGGCGGGTGAAAAACTGTTTTTT. It codes for CASSPPTLAEAGEKLFF.

This chain links TRBV5-4 with TRBJ1-6, with D unclear. Deletions cut 0 bases from V and 3 bases from J, with 4 bases between. CDR3 length: 14 residues. CDR1 SGHNT and CDR2 YYREEE come from the germline V gene (reference sequence). The CDR3 loop reads CASSLDSYNSPLHF. The CDR3 DNA follows: TGTGCCAGCAGCTTGGACAGCTATAATTCACCCCTCCACTTT.

The chain joins TRBV7-8 to TRBJ1-4; the match to TRBD1 covers 10 bases. This CDR3 comprises 16 residues. The J segment lost 7 bases and the V segment lost 7 bases, leaving 12 bases of the junction unmatched. The germline gives CDR1 SGHVS, CDR2 FQNEAQ. CDR3 DNA sequence: TGTGCCAGCACCCACTCTCACTGGGACAGGGGTGAAAAACTGTTTTTT. It codes for CASTHSHWDRGEKLFF.

The DNA of the CDR3 is TGTGCCAGTATGAGCGGAGAGAAAGAGACCCAGTACTTC. Amino acids: CASMSGEKETQYF. The chain is built from TRBV19 and TRBJ2-5; the D gene is possibly TRBD2 (5 bases). V dropped 7 bases and J dropped 3 bases, with 12 bases sitting between them. Germline V CDR1 and CDR2: LNHDA, SQIVND (reference sequence). This CDR3 spans 13 amino acids.

The gene calls are TRBV7-9 and TRBJ1-1; 11 bases line up with TRBD1. This CDR3 spans 18 amino acids. The V segment lost 5 bases and the J segment 2 bases; nucleotides outside the gene matches: 13. Germline assignment: CDR1 SEHNR and CDR2 FQNEAQ (reference sequence). The CDR3 protein is CASSPQFGQGAGNTEAFF. In DNA, the CDR3 is TGTGCCAGCAGCCCGCAATTCGGACAGGGGGCGGGAAACACTGAAGCTTTCTTT.

The chain recombines TRBV3-1 (or the pseudogene TRBV3-2) with TRBJ2-5; a weak D match, TRBD1 (6 bases). V dropped 8 bases and J dropped 0 bases, with 10 bases sitting between them. The CDR3 is 13 residues long. CDR1 is LGHDT and CDR2 is YNNKEL in the germline V gene (reference sequence). The CDR3 region is CASEGHYQETQYF. In DNA, the CDR3 is TGTGCCAGCGAGGGACACTACCAAGAGACCCAGTACTTC.

The CDR3 DNA reads as TGTGCCAGCAGCGTTGATCCGGACAGGGGGCTCAGTGAGCAGTTCTTC. Its protein is CASSVDPDRGLSEQFF. V gene TRBV9 combines with J gene TRBJ2-1, with 11 positions matching TRBD1. The germline V gene encodes CDR1 SGDLS and CDR2 YYNGEE. Trimming took 2 bases from V and 9 from J; bases not matched to a gene: 10. CDR3 length: 16 amino acids.

This chain joins TRBV5-6 and TRBJ2-1; D unclear. Per the germline V gene, CDR1 is SGHDT and CDR2 is YYEEEE. Deletions cut 0 bases from V and 13 bases from J, with 17 bases between. The CDR3 covers 14 residues. CDR3 sequence: CASSLGVSSLSQFF. For the CDR3, the DNA is TGTGCCAGCAGCTTGGGTGTGTCCTCCTTATCACAGTTCTTC.

The chain recombines TRBV12-3 or TRBV12-4 with TRBJ2-7; either TRBD1 or TRBD2 may supply D (6 bases each). There are 12 residues in the CDR3. Trimming pared 3 bases from V and 6 bases from J, leaving 9 bases between. The CDR3 bases are TGTGCCAGCAGTTTGACGGGGGCCGAGCAGTACGTC. Translating gives CASSLTGAEQYV.

V is TRBV6-4 and J is TRBJ2-3; the match to TRBD2 covers 10 bases. CDR3 length equals 14 residues. CDR1 is MRHNA, CDR2 SNTAGT, per germline. The V gene end was trimmed by 8 bases and the J gene end by 5 bases; junction bases not matched to a gene: 7. The CDR3 nucleotides read TGTGCCAGCGCCAGCGGGGGGGATCTAGATACGCAGTATTTT. Translated: CASASGGDLDTQYF.

The rearrangement uses TRBV19 and TRBJ1-4, with a weak D call TRBD1 (5 bases). Germline lookup yields CDR1 LNHDA and CDR2 SQIVND (reference sequence). There are 14 residues in the CDR3. The V end lost 7 bases, the J end lost 1 base, and 10 bases lay between the germline ends. CDR3: CASKGIQTNEKLFF. DNA for the CDR3: TGTGCCAGTAAGGGGATCCAAACTAATGAAAAACTGTTTTTT.